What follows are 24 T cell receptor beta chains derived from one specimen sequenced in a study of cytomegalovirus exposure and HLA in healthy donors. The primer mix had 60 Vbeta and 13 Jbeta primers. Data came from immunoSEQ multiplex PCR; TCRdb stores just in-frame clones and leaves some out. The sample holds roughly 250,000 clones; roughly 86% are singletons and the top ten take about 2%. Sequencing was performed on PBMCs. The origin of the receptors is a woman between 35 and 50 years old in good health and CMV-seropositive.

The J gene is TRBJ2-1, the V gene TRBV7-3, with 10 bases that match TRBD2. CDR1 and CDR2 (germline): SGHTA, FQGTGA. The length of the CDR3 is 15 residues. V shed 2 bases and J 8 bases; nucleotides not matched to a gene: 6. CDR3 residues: CASSLSQREGHEQFF. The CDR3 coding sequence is TGTGCCAGCAGCTTATCTCAGCGGGAGGGGCATGAGCAGTTCTTC. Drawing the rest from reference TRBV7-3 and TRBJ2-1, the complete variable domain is GAGVSQTPSNKVTEKGKYVELRCDPISGHTALYWYRQSLGQGPEFLIYFQGTGAADDSGLPNDRFFAVRPEGSVSTLKIQRTERGDSAVYLCASSLSQREGHEQFFGPGTRLTVL.

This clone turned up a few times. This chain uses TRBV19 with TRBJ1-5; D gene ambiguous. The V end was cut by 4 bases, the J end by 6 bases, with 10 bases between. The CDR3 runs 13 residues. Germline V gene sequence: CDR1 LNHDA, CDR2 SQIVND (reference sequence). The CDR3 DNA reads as TGTGCCAGTAGTAGCAGATTTGGTCAGCCCCAGCATTTT. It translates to CASSSRFGQPQHF.

CDR3 sequence reads: CASSLASGSGTQYF. In nucleotides, the CDR3 is TGTGCCAGCAGTCTGGCTAGCGGGAGTGGCACGCAGTATTTT. The chain employs TRBV25-1 and TRBJ2-3, with 10 bases identical to TRBD2. CDR1 is MGHDK, CDR2 SYGVNS, per germline. This CDR3 has 14 amino acids. V was pared by 5 bases and J by 9 bases, with 8 bases of the junction left unmatched.

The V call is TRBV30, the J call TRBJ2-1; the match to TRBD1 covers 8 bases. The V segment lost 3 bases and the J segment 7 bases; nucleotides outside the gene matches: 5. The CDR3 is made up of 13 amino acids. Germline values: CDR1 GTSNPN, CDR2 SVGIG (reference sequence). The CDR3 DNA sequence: TGTGCCTGGAGACAGGACAGGGATAATGAGCAGTTCTTC. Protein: CAWRQDRDNEQFF.

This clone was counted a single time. The CDR3 DNA sequence: TGTGCCTGGAGTCAGGGGTTCTCTGGAAACACCATATATTTT. It encodes CAWSQGFSGNTIYF. The chain carries TRBV30 and TRBJ1-3; tentatively, D is TRBD1 (6 bases). With 2 bases removed from V and 0 bases from J, the gap between germline ends came to 8 bases. Germline V CDR1 and CDR2: GTSNPN, SVGIG (reference sequence). The CDR3 has 14 residues.

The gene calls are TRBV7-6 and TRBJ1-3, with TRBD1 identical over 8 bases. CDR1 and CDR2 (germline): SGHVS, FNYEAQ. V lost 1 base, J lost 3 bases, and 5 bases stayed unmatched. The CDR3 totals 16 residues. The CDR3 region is CASSLEGRGLGNTIYF. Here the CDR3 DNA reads TGTGCCAGCAGCTTAGAAGGCAGGGGGCTTGGAAACACCATATATTTT.

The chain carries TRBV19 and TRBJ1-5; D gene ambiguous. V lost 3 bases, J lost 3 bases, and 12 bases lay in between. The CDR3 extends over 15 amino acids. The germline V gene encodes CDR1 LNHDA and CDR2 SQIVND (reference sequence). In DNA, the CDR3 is TGTGCCAGTAGTATCCAATACAGTTACAATCAGCCCCAGCATTTT. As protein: CASSIQYSYNQPQHF.

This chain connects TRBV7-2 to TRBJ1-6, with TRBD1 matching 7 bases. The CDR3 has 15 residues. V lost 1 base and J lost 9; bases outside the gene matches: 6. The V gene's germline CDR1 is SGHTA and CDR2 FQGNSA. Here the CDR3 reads CASSLGSTGVSPLHF. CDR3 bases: TGTGCCAGCAGCTTAGGGTCAACAGGGGTTTCACCCCTCCACTTT.

The chain's CDR3 is CAISPGLAGGTTGELFF. The CDR3, as DNA: TGTGCCATCAGCCCGGGACTAGCGGGAGGCACCACCGGGGAGCTGTTTTTT. The chain employs TRBV10-3 and TRBJ2-2; 15 positions match TRBD2. J gave up 4 bases and V 6 bases, and 6 bases lay outside the gene matches. Germline V gives CDR1 ENHRY, CDR2 SYGVKD. The CDR3 totals 17 residues.

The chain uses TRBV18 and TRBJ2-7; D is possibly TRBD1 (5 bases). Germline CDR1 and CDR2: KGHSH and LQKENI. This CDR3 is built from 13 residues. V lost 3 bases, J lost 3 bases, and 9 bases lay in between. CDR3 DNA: TGTGCCAGCTCACCGGGGCAGCACTACGAGCAGTACTTC. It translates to CASSPGQHYEQYF.

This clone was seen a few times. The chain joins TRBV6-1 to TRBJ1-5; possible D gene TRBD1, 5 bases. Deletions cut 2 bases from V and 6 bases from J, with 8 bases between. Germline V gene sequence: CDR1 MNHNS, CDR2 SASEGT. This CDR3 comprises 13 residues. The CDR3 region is CASSEQGGQPQHF. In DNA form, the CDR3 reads TGTGCCAGCAGTGAACAGGGAGGTCAGCCCCAGCATTTT.

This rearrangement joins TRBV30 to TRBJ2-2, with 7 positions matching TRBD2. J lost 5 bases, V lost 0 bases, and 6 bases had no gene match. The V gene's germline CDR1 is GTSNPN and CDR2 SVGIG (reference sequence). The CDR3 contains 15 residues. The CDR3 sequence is CAWSVNLGGTGELFF. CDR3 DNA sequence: TGTGCCTGGAGTGTAAATCTGGGGGGGACCGGGGAGCTGTTTTTT.

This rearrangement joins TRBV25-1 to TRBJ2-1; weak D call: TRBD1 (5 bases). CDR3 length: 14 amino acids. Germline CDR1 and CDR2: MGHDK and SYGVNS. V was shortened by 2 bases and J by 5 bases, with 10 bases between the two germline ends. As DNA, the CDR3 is TGTGCCAGCAGTGAAAAGGGGCCCAACAATGAGCAGTTCTTC. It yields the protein CASSEKGPNNEQFF.

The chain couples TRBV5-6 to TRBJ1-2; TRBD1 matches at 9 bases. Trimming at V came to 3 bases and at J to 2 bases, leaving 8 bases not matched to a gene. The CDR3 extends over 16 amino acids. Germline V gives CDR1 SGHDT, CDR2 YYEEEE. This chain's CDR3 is CASSWGDRVWNYGYTF. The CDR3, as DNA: TGTGCCAGCAGCTGGGGGGACAGGGTGTGGAACTATGGCTACACCTTC.

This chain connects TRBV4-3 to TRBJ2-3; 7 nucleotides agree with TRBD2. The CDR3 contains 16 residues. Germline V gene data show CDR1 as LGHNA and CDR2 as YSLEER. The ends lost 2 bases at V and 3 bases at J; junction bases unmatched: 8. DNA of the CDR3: TGCGCCAGCAGCCAAATGAAACTAGCGAATACAGATACGCAGTATTTT. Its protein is CASSQMKLANTDTQYF.

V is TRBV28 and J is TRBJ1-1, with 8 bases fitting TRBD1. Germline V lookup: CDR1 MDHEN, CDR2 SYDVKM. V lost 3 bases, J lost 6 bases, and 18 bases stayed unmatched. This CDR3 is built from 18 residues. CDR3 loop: CASSFSLVTGVGYAEAFF. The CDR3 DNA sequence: TGTGCCAGCAGTTTTTCATTGGTGACAGGGGTGGGTTACGCTGAAGCTTTCTTT.

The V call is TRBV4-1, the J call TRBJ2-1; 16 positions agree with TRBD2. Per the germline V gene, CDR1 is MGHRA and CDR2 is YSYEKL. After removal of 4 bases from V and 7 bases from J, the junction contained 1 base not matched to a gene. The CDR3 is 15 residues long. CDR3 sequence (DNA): TGCGCCAGCAGCCTGGGACTAGCGGGAGGGAATGAGCAGTTCTTC. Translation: CASSLGLAGGNEQFF.

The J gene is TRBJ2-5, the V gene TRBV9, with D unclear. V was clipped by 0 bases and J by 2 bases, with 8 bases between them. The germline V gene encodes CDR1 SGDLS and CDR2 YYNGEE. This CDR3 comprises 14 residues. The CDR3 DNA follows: TGTGCCAGCAGCGTAGGGCCGATTCAAGAGACCCAGTACTTC. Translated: CASSVGPIQETQYF.

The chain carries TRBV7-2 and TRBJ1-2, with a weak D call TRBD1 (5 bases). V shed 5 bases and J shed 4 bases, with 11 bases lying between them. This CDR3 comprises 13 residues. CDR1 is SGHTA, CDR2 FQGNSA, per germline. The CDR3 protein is CASSVSGIYGYTF. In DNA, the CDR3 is TGTGCCAGCAGCGTCTCAGGGATCTATGGCTACACCTTC.

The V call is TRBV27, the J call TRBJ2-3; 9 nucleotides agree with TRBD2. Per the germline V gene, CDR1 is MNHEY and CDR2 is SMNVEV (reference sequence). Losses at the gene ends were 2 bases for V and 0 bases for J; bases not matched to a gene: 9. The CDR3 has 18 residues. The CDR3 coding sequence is TGTGCCAGCAGTTTAAGGTCTAGCGGGGTCCCTAGCACAGATACGCAGTATTTT. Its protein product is CASSLRSSGVPSTDTQYF.

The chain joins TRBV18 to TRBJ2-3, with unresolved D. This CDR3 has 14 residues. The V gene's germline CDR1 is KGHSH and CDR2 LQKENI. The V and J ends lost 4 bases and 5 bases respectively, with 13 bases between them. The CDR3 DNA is TGTGCCAGCTCACTATCATCCGGAGAAGATACGCAGTATTTT. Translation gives CASSLSSGEDTQYF.

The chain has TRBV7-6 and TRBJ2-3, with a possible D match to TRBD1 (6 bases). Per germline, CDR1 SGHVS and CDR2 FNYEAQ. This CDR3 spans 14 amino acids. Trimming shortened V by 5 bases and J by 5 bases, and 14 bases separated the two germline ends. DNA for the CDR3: TGTGCCAGCAGCCCCCGCACAGGGATAGATACGCAGTATTTT. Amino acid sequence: CASSPRTGIDTQYF. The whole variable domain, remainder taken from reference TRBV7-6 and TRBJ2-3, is GAGVSQSPRYKVTKRGQDVALRCDPISGHVSLYWYRQALGQGPEFLTYFNYEAQQDKSGLPNDRFSAERPEGSISTLTIQRTEQRDSAMYRCASSPRTGIDTQYFGPGTRLTVL.

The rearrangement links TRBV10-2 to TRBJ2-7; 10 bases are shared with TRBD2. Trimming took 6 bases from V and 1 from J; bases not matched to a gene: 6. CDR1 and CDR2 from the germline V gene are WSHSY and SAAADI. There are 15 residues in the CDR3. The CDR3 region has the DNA TGCGCCAGCAGCGACCTAGCGGGAGCGTCCTACGAGCAGTACTTC. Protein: CASSDLAGASYEQYF.

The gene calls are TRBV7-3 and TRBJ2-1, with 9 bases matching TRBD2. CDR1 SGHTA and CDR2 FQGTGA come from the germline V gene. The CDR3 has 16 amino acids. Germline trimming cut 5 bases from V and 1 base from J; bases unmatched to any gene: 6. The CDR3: CASSPSSGMSYNEQFF. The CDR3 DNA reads TGTGCCAGCAGCCCGTCTAGCGGGATGTCCTACAATGAGCAGTTCTTC.